The 24 T cell receptor beta chains presented below share a single source sample, sequenced in a study of naive and memory T cell subsets. No antigen has been assigned to these receptors. The beta constant-region primer was an equimolar mix of two oligonucleotides covering TRBC1 and TRBC2. Ligated cDNA was amplified by four rounds of PCR with nested alpha and beta constant-region primers and SP2. Each CDR3 protein is one row after TCRdb ran MiXCR on the UMI-ligation and nested PCR reads. The table has 90,000 to 120,000 distinct CDR3 sequences, about 14% seen once. Study-wide results and caveats: Possibly reflecting memory cells re-expressing CD45RA, a few larger clonotypes occurred in naive repertoires, especially CD8.

The sequencing sample was made of naive CD8+ T cells from blood. Every receptor here comes from a human donor in good health.

This clonotype showed up many times. The chain links TRBV29-1 to TRBJ2-6; D is tentatively TRBD1 or TRBD2 (5 bases each). V lost 3 bases, J lost 12 bases, and 15 bases lay in between. The CDR3 loop spans 13 amino acids. Germline V gives CDR1 SQVTM, CDR2 ANQGSEA. The CDR3 sequence is CSVEGPIGTVLTF. CDR3 DNA sequence: TGCAGCGTTGAGGGTCCCATTGGGACCGTCCTGACTTTC.

Many counts were recorded for this clonotype. The chain joins TRBV20-1 to TRBJ2-1, with no clear D. In germline, CDR1 is DFQATT, CDR2 SNEGSKA (reference sequence). V was cut by 8 bases and J by 12 bases, with 11 bases left in between. The CDR3 totals 9 residues. The CDR3, as DNA: TGCAGTCCGGATAGGTGGCAGTTCTTC. It translates to CSPDRWQFF.

This chain connects TRBV5-1 to TRBJ1-5, with 8 bases aligning to TRBD1. CDR1 and CDR2 from the germline V gene are SGHRS and YFSETQ. CDR3 length equals 16 residues. Trimming at V came to 0 bases and at J to 5 bases, leaving 7 bases not matched to a gene. Here the CDR3 reads CASSLVFGQGDQPQHF. The CDR3, as DNA: TGCGCCAGCAGCTTGGTCTTCGGACAGGGAGATCAGCCCCAGCATTTT.

This clonotype showed up many times. This chain connects TRBV12-3 or TRBV12-4 to TRBJ2-3; D is unresolved. With 10 bases removed from V and 2 bases from J, the gap between germline ends came to 4 bases. The length of the CDR3 is 10 residues. The CDR3 nucleotides are TGTGCCACCGACACAGATACGCAGTATTTT. This sequence encodes CATDTDTQYF.

This sequence joins TRBV7-3 and TRBJ2-1, with 10 bases aligning to TRBD2. V trimming: 2 bases; J trimming: 7 bases; junction bases outside the gene matches: 5. CDR3 length equals 15 residues. Germline CDR1 and CDR2: SGHTA and FQGTGA. The DNA for the CDR3 is TGTGCCAGCAGCTTATCAGCGGGAGGGCAGAATGAGCAGTTCTTC. As protein: CASSLSAGGQNEQFF. The entire variable domain, with the rest obtained from reference TRBV7-3 and TRBJ2-1, is as follows: GAGVSQTPSNKVTEKGKYVELRCDPISGHTALYWYRQSLGQGPEFLIYFQGTGAADDSGLPNDRFFAVRPEGSVSTLKIQRTERGDSAVYLCASSLSAGGQNEQFFGPGTRLTVL.

The chain joins TRBV27 to TRBJ2-3, with 9 nucleotides matching TRBD1. After removal of 7 bases from V and 2 bases from J, the junction contained 10 bases not matched to a gene. Germline lookup yields CDR1 MNHEY and CDR2 SMNVEV (reference sequence). The CDR3 loop spans 16 amino acids. The CDR3 nucleotides are TGTGCCAGCACGACCTCTACAGGGGGCTTCACAGATACGCAGTATTTT. Translating it yields CASTTSTGGFTDTQYF.

This clonotype was seen more than once but under ten times. The V call is TRBV9, the J call TRBJ2-5; D is uncertain. The ends were cut back, 0 bases at V and 0 bases at J, with 9 bases in the middle. CDR1 and CDR2 from the germline V gene are SGDLS and YYNGEE. This CDR3 comprises 15 residues. CDR3 region: CASSVGTEYQETQYF. The CDR3 DNA reads as TGTGCCAGCAGCGTAGGGACGGAGTACCAAGAGACCCAGTACTTC. The full variable domain, in which reference TRBV9 and TRBJ2-5 provide the parts outside the CDR3, is DSGVTQTPKHLITATGQRVTLRCSPRSGDLSVYWYQQSLDQGLQFLIQYYNGEERAKGNILERFSAQQFPDLHSELNLSSLELGDSALYFCASSVGTEYQETQYFGPGTRLLVL.

The chain employs TRBV28 and TRBJ2-3, with 7 nucleotides matching TRBD2. The CDR3 consists of 13 residues. Losses at the gene ends were 8 bases for V and 7 bases for J; bases not matched to a gene: 9. Germline V lookup: CDR1 MDHEN, CDR2 SYDVKM. The CDR3 DNA follows: TGTGCCAGCGGACCGGGGGGTATTAATACGCAGTATTTT. Amino acids: CASGPGGINTQYF.

This clonotype was detected only a few times. The rearrangement links TRBV7-9 to TRBJ1-2, with 7 bases lining up with TRBD1. The CDR3 spans 14 residues. V shed 5 bases, J shed 4 bases, and the junction held 7 bases outside the gene matches. Germline values: CDR1 SEHNR, CDR2 FQNEAQ (reference sequence). For the CDR3, the DNA is TGTGCCAGCAGCGAAAGGGACAGATCCTATGGCTACACCTTC. Translated: CASSERDRSYGYTF.

In this sample, this clonotype turned up a few times. J is TRBJ2-1 and V is TRBV29-1; D tentatively reads TRBD1 or TRBD2 (5 bases each). This CDR3 is 14 amino acids long. Germline CDR1 and CDR2: SQVTM and ANQGSEA. Trimming stripped 5 bases from V and 5 bases from J, with 16 bases between. In nucleotides, the CDR3 is TGCAGCGTTACAAAGGGGCTGGAGGACAATGAGCAGTTCTTC. Translated: CSVTKGLEDNEQFF.

This clonotype was picked up a small number of times. This chain connects TRBV4-3 to TRBJ2-3, with D tentatively TRBD2 (5 bases). CDR1 LGHNA and CDR2 YSLEER come from the germline V gene. Trimming stripped 0 bases from V and 2 bases from J, with 18 bases between. The CDR3 consists of 18 residues. For the CDR3, the DNA is TGCGCCAGCAGCCAAGATGACGTACGAGCGGCTTACACAGATACGCAGTATTTT. It translates to CASSQDDVRAAYTDTQYF.

The chain couples TRBV6-4 to TRBJ2-6, with D unclear. V was trimmed by 7 bases and J by 0 bases, leaving 4 bases between them. The CDR3 is made up of 13 amino acids. Germline CDR1 is MRHNA and CDR2 is SNTAGT. The CDR3 DNA sequence: TGTGCCAGCAAGCCCTCTGGGGCCAACGTCCTGACTTTC. Translated: CASKPSGANVLTF.

The rearrangement joins TRBV28 to TRBJ2-3; D remains unclear. The CDR3 spans 15 residues. CDR1 MDHEN and CDR2 SYDVKM come from the germline V gene. V was shortened by 2 bases and J by 0 bases, with 9 bases between the two germline ends. CDR3 protein: CASSLGRSSTDTQYF. The CDR3 bases are TGTGCCAGCAGTTTAGGGCGGTCTAGCACAGATACGCAGTATTTT.

The gene calls are TRBV19 and TRBJ1-1, with D possibly matching TRBD1 (5 bases). The CDR3 loop spans 16 amino acids. Trimming removed 0 bases from V and 2 bases from J, with 13 bases in between. CDR1 and CDR2 from the germline V gene are LNHDA and SQIVND (reference sequence). The CDR3 loop reads CASSIDPGRLNTEAFF. The CDR3 DNA reads TGTGCCAGTAGTATAGATCCGGGACGGCTTAACACTGAAGCTTTCTTT.

The V call is TRBV4-1, the J call TRBJ1-1; D remains unclear. V gave up 1 base and J gave up 4 bases, with 4 bases separating them. Germline V gene lookup returns CDR1 MGHRA and CDR2 YSYEKL. CDR3 length: 12 residues. CDR3 region: CASSQVGTEAFF. DNA for the CDR3: TGCGCCAGCAGCCAAGTGGGCACTGAAGCTTTCTTT.

This clonotype was seen at least ten times. CDR3 DNA sequence: TGTGCCAGCAGCTCTTTCGGGACAGGGATCTACGAGCAGTACTTC. Its translation: CASSSFGTGIYEQYF. V usage is TRBV5-4 and J usage is TRBJ2-7; 9 nucleotides line up with TRBD1. Germline-derived CDR1 and CDR2 are SGHNT and YYREEE (reference sequence). This CDR3 region has 15 residues. Losses at the gene ends were 3 bases for V and 3 bases for J; bases not matched to a gene: 7.

The chain has TRBV18 and TRBJ2-3; 9 positions match TRBD2. The trim removed 0 bases at V and 4 bases at J, leaving 8 bases unmatched. Germline CDR1 and CDR2: KGHSH and LQKENI. The length of the CDR3 is 17 residues. CDR3 DNA: TGTGCCAGCTCACCACCAATAGCGGGAGCGGTGGCAGATACGCAGTATTTT. Its protein is CASSPPIAGAVADTQYF.

This clonotype appeared a few times. This chain links TRBV20-1 with TRBJ2-7; possible D gene TRBD2, 6 bases. The CDR3 is 14 amino acids. Trimming left V 6 bases short and J 0 bases short, with 15 bases between. In germline, CDR1 is DFQATT, CDR2 SNEGSKA (reference sequence). The CDR3 nucleotides read TGCAGTGCCACCGGGACTTCCAGCTCCTACGAGCAGTACTTC. Amino acids: CSATGTSSSYEQYF.

In this sample, this clonotype turned up a few times. This chain links TRBV21-1 with TRBJ2-7; the table's TRBD1 call for D was not verified on the DNA. TRBV21-1 is labeled a pseudogene. The CDR3 has 16 residues. The CDR3 is CASGPTRWGGSYEQYF. The CDR3 bases are TGTGCCAGCGGCCCAACGCGGTGGGGGGGGTCCTACGAGCAGTACTTC.

The chain has TRBV4-2 and TRBJ1-4; 7 bases map to TRBD1. The J segment lost 0 bases and the V segment lost 1 base, leaving 5 bases of the junction unmatched. Per the germline V gene, CDR1 is LGHNA and CDR2 is YNFKEQ. The CDR3 runs to 17 residues. CDR3 amino acids: CASSQGQGRSTNEKLFF. The CDR3 nucleotides read TGTGCCAGCAGCCAAGGACAGGGAAGGTCAACTAATGAAAAACTGTTTTTT.

The J gene is TRBJ2-6, the V gene TRBV15; D is undetermined. Germline V lookup: CDR1 LNHNV, CDR2 YYDKDF (reference sequence). V dropped 0 bases and J dropped 1 base, with 7 bases sitting between them. The CDR3 sequence is 16 residues long. The CDR3 nucleotides read TGTGCCACCAGCAGAGATTATACATCTGGGGCCAACGTCCTGACTTTC. It translates to CATSRDYTSGANVLTF.

This clonotype was recorded at least ten times. The chain employs TRBV6-1 and TRBJ2-5, with D perhaps TRBD2 (6 bases). CDR1 is MNHNS and CDR2 is SASEGT in the germline V gene. This CDR3 region has 15 residues. V lost 3 bases and J lost 5, with 16 bases in between. Here the CDR3 DNA reads TGTGCCAGCAGTGATGGGGGACTGCACTTGGAGACCCAGTACTTC. It encodes CASSDGGLHLETQYF.

The V and J genes are TRBV5-6 and TRBJ1-2; 8 bases are a match to TRBD1. Per the germline V gene, CDR1 is SGHDT and CDR2 is YYEEEE. The V and J ends lost 0 bases and 10 bases, in that order; junction bases with no gene match: 2. CDR3 length: 12 residues. CDR3 bases: TGTGCCAGCAGCTTGGGACAGGGGTACTACACCTTC. Translation gives CASSLGQGYYTF.

This chain joins TRBV6-5 and TRBJ2-1; maybe TRBD2 (5 bases). Germline assignment: CDR1 MNHEY and CDR2 SVGAGI. This CDR3 region has 13 residues. Trimming took 6 bases from V and 5 from J, leaving 11 bases between them. The DNA for the CDR3 is TGTGCCAGCAGCCCCGGACTGAACAATGAGCAGTTCTTC. Its protein is CASSPGLNNEQFF.